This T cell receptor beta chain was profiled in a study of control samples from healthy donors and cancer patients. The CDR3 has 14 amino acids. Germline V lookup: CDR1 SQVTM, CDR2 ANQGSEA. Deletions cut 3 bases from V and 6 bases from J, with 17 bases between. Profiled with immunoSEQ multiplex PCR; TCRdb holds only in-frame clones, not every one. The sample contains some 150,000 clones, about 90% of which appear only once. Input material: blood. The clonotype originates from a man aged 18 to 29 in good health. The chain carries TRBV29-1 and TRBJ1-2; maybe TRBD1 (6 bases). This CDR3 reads CSVESRGLSDGYTF. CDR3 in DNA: TGCAGCGTTGAGTCCCGGGGGCTAAGCGATGGCTACACCTTC.